The next 31 T cell receptor beta chains were all read from a single sample in a study of yellow fever vaccine responses in identical twins. TCRdb analysed the RT-PCR reads with MiXCR anew, one entry per CDR3 protein. Of about 9,000 distinct CDR3 sequences listed, over 80% were seen once; the top ten hold 2.1%. The material sequenced was T cells from blood (PBMCs), unsorted or a sorted subset (not recorded which), taken before or after yellow fever vaccination (not recorded which). The source is a woman aged 18-29 years who received the yellow fever vaccine.

The chain joins TRBV6-5 to TRBJ2-3; 9 bases are shared with TRBD2. The ends lost 0 bases at V and 0 bases at J; junction bases unmatched: 4. The V gene's germline CDR1 is MNHEY and CDR2 SVGAGI. This CDR3 contains 17 residues. CDR3 coding DNA: TGTGCCAGCAGTTACTCCCAGACTAGCGGTAGCACAGATACGCAGTATTTT. It codes for CASSYSQTSGSTDTQYF.

The chain combines TRBV29-1 with TRBJ2-3; a possible D gene is TRBD2 (5 bases). Germline-derived CDR1 and CDR2 are SQVTM and ANQGSEA. This CDR3 has 12 amino acids. The V and J ends lost 4 bases and 5 bases respectively, with 10 bases between them. This CDR3 reads CSVVRGQDTQYF. Here the CDR3 DNA reads TGCAGCGTTGTTCGGGGTCAAGATACGCAGTATTTT.

The CDR3 loop is CASSYGLYEQYV. The CDR3 nucleotides are TGTGCCAGCAGCTACGGACTCTACGAGCAGTACGTC. The chain has TRBV7-9 and TRBJ2-7, with a tentative D call TRBD2 (5 bases). The CDR3 loop spans 12 amino acids. Between the trimmed V and J ends, which lost 4 bases and 3 bases, there was a span of 7 bases. The V gene's germline CDR1 is SEHNR and CDR2 FQNEAQ (reference sequence).

This chain uses TRBV19 with TRBJ2-1, with TRBD1 matching over 9 bases. V dropped 4 bases and J dropped 4; count of bases not matched to a gene: 5. The germline V gene encodes CDR1 LNHDA and CDR2 SQIVND (reference sequence). The CDR3 spans 15 residues. DNA for the CDR3: TGTGCCAGTAGTAACACAGGGGGCGCTTACAATGAGCAGTTCTTC. It yields the protein CASSNTGGAYNEQFF.

This chain links TRBV15 with TRBJ1-2, with D possibly TRBD1 on 6 matching bases. The germline CDR1 and CDR2 sequences are LNHNV and YYDKDF (reference sequence). V gave up 4 bases and J gave up 4 bases, with 16 bases separating them. This CDR3 spans 15 amino acids. The DNA of the CDR3 is TGTGCCACCAGCAACGCACCGACAGGAAGCTATGGCTACACCTTC. It yields the protein CATSNAPTGSYGYTF.

The chain employs TRBV2 and TRBJ2-2, with 14 bases fitting TRBD2. The germline CDR1 and CDR2 sequences are SNHLY and FYNNEI. The J segment lost 3 bases and the V segment lost 7 bases, leaving 7 bases of the junction unmatched. The CDR3 extends over 17 amino acids. CDR3 sequence: CASNRLAGGPDTGELFF. The DNA for the CDR3 is TGTGCCAGCAATAGACTAGCGGGAGGGCCGGACACCGGGGAGCTGTTTTTT.

This rearrangement joins TRBV18 to TRBJ1-1; 7 nucleotides line up with TRBD1. Germline CDR1 and CDR2: KGHSH and LQKENI. The CDR3 loop spans 13 amino acids. V lost 5 bases, J lost 3 bases, and 3 bases stayed unmatched. Here the CDR3 DNA reads TGTGCCAGCTCAATAGACAGGGACACTGAAGCTTTCTTT. It translates to CASSIDRDTEAFF.

This clonotype was seen a few times. The rearrangement links TRBV11-1 to TRBJ2-5; no clear D. The CDR3 is made up of 13 amino acids. CDR1 and CDR2 from the germline V gene are SGHAT and FQDESV (reference sequence). Trimming removed 4 bases from V and 1 base from J, with 7 bases in between. As DNA, the CDR3 is TGTGCCAGCAGCTCTCAGAGCCAAGAGACCCAGTACTTC. This gives the protein CASSSQSQETQYF.

The CDR3: CASSTNRSTYEQYV. The CDR3 DNA is TGTGCCAGCAGCACAAACCGGTCCACCTACGAGCAGTACGTC. The V gene is TRBV21-1, the J gene TRBJ2-7. TRBV21-1 is deemed a pseudogene. The length of the CDR3 is 14 residues.

The V and J genes are TRBV5-4 and TRBJ1-6; no firm D call. The CDR3 covers 15 residues. Trimming left V 1 base short and J 9 bases short, with 14 bases between. Germline loops: CDR1 SGHNT, CDR2 YYREEE (reference sequence). Written as DNA, the CDR3 is TGTGCCAGCAGCTTGACCGGTTCGGCCGGTTCACCCCTCCACTTT. It is translated as CASSLTGSAGSPLHF.

This chain links TRBV6-1 with TRBJ1-1, with a tentative D call TRBD1 (6 bases). The germline V gene encodes CDR1 MNHNS and CDR2 SASEGT. V dropped 6 bases and J dropped 0 bases, with 11 bases sitting between them. CDR3 size: 14 residues. CDR3 sequence reads: CASSRTGLNTEAFF. DNA of the CDR3: TGTGCCAGCAGCCGAACAGGGTTGAACACTGAAGCTTTCTTT.

The chain employs TRBV5-1 and TRBJ1-1; D call uncertain. V lost 0 bases and J lost 0, with 6 bases in between. This CDR3 is 14 amino acids long. Germline values: CDR1 SGHRS, CDR2 YFSETQ. The CDR3 reads CASSLGQMNTEAFF. DNA for the CDR3: TGCGCCAGCAGCTTGGGCCAGATGAACACTGAAGCTTTCTTT.

The chain couples TRBV19 to TRBJ2-3; 8 bases agree with TRBD1. CDR1 and CDR2 from the germline V gene are LNHDA and SQIVND (reference sequence). The CDR3 covers 14 residues. The V gene end was trimmed by 5 bases and the J gene end by 5 bases; junction bases not matched to a gene: 6. The CDR3 here is CASSLQGGLDTQYF. DNA for the CDR3: TGTGCCAGTAGTCTACAGGGGGGCTTAGATACGCAGTATTTT.

This chain uses TRBV6-1 with TRBJ1-5; 8 bases line up with TRBD1. The CDR3 contains 14 residues. The V segment lost 4 bases and the J segment 1 base; nucleotides outside the gene matches: 0. CDR1 and CDR2 from the germline V gene are MNHNS and SASEGT. DNA of the CDR3: TGTGCCAGCAGTGGGACAGGGAGCAATCAGCCCCAGCATTTT. This codes for CASSGTGSNQPQHF.

The gene calls are TRBV14 and TRBJ1-5; 9 nucleotides agree with TRBD1. The V segment lost 4 bases and the J segment 4 bases; nucleotides outside the gene matches: 5. Germline values: CDR1 SGHDN, CDR2 FVKESK. CDR3 size: 15 residues. CDR3 region: CASSRGTGQNQPQHF. DNA of the CDR3: TGTGCCAGCAGCCGTGGGACAGGGCAGAATCAGCCCCAGCATTTT.

The chain uses TRBV10-3 and TRBJ1-5; 9 bases align to TRBD1. Germline loops: CDR1 ENHRY, CDR2 SYGVKD. The V gene end was trimmed by 5 bases and the J gene end by 4 bases; junction bases not matched to a gene: 3. The CDR3 has 14 amino acids. CDR3 sequence reads: CAISTGTGNQPQHF. The CDR3 DNA follows: TGTGCCATCAGTACTGGGACAGGGAATCAGCCCCAGCATTTT.

This sequence joins TRBV7-9 and TRBJ2-2; a weak D match, TRBD2 (5 bases). This CDR3 spans 14 amino acids. Trimming took off 5 bases at V and 0 bases at J, with 7 bases between the two ends. Per germline, CDR1 SEHNR and CDR2 FQNEAQ (reference sequence). The CDR3 protein is CASSRGSNTGELFF. For the CDR3, the DNA is TGTGCCAGCAGCCGAGGGTCGAACACCGGGGAGCTGTTTTTT.

The rearrangement uses TRBV14 and TRBJ1-5; maybe TRBD1 (6 bases). CDR3 size: 16 residues. Trimming cost V 4 bases and J 0 bases, with 13 bases left between them. The germline V gene has CDR1 SGHDN and CDR2 FVKESK. The DNA for the CDR3 is TGTGCCAGCAGCCCCGGACAGTTATATAGCAATCAGCCCCAGCATTTT. It is translated as CASSPGQLYSNQPQHF.

This chain connects TRBV19 to TRBJ1-1; perhaps TRBD1 as D (5 bases). V lost 3 bases, J lost 8 bases, and 16 bases lay in between. Germline assignment: CDR1 LNHDA and CDR2 SQIVND (reference sequence). The CDR3 sequence is 14 residues long. This CDR3 is CASSMIRRGEEAFF. The CDR3 coding sequence is TGTGCCAGTAGTATGATCAGGAGGGGAGAAGAAGCTTTCTTT.

The J gene is TRBJ2-6, the V gene TRBV15; D uncertain. Germline-derived CDR1 and CDR2 are LNHNV and YYDKDF (reference sequence). V was trimmed by 0 bases and J by 2 bases, leaving 14 bases between them. The CDR3 is made up of 18 amino acids. The CDR3 region has the DNA TGTGCCACCAGCAGAGATGATGTTATCCCGGCTGGGGCCAACGTCCTGACTTTC. This codes for CATSRDDVIPAGANVLTF.

V gene TRBV15 combines with J gene TRBJ2-7; the D is unclear. The CDR3 has 12 amino acids. Germline loops: CDR1 LNHNV, CDR2 YYDKDF (reference sequence). Trimming took off 6 bases at V and 3 bases at J, with 9 bases between the two ends. The CDR3 nucleotides are TGTGCCACCAGTAAGACCCGCTACGAGCAGTACTTC. Protein sequence: CATSKTRYEQYF.

This clonotype was counted a single time. The chain links TRBV7-6 to TRBJ2-5; D gene unclear. Trimming took 4 bases from V and 0 from J, leaving 3 bases between them. CDR3 length equals 12 residues. Per the germline V gene, CDR1 is SGHVS and CDR2 is FNYEAQ. The CDR3 spells CASSSHQETQYF. In DNA form, the CDR3 reads TGTGCCAGCAGCTCCCACCAAGAGACCCAGTACTTC.

This chain joins TRBV23-1 and TRBJ2-5, with D possibly being TRBD1 or TRBD2 (5 bases each). TRBV23-1 has ORF status, its function being uncertain. The CDR3 runs 12 residues. Trimming removed 0 bases at V and 12 bases at J, with 11 bases between. The CDR3 bases are TGCGCCAGCAGTCAATCCCCGCAGGGAGAGTACTTC. This encodes CASSQSPQGEYF.

The rearrangement uses TRBV29-1 and TRBJ2-3, with D possibly being TRBD2 (6 bases). V lost 4 bases and J 2 bases, leaving 10 bases between the germline ends. Germline values: CDR1 SQVTM, CDR2 ANQGSEA. The CDR3 totals 13 residues. The CDR3 spells CSVGWRVTDTQYF. The DNA of the CDR3 is TGCAGCGTTGGTTGGAGGGTCACAGATACGCAGTATTTT.

This clonotype has just a few counts. The CDR3 is CASSLVGAEQFF. CDR3 sequence (DNA): TGTGCCAGCAGCTTAGTGGGGGCTGAGCAGTTCTTC. This rearrangement joins TRBV7-8 to TRBJ2-1; weak D call: TRBD1 (6 bases). CDR3 length: 12 residues. Trimming shortened V by 1 base and J by 9 bases, and 7 bases separated the two germline ends. CDR1 is SGHVS and CDR2 is FQNEAQ in the germline V gene.

The CDR3 nucleotides are TGTGCCAGCAGGACCCCCGGGGGCTTGAGCAATCAGCCCCAGCATTTT. Its protein is CASRTPGGLSNQPQHF. The chain recombines TRBV2 with TRBJ1-5; a weak D match, TRBD1 (6 bases). The CDR3 covers 16 residues. The germline gives CDR1 SNHLY, CDR2 FYNNEI. Deletions cut 6 bases from V and 1 base from J, with 16 bases between.

The chain has TRBV29-1 and TRBJ2-7, with D unresolved. Germline-derived CDR1 and CDR2 are SQVTM and ANQGSEA. CDR3 length equals 10 residues. The ends were cut back, 4 bases at V and 4 bases at J, with 5 bases in the middle. CDR3 bases: TGCAGCGTTGGGAGTTACGAGCAGTACTTC. It codes for CSVGSYEQYF.

This chain connects TRBV11-2 to TRBJ2-5; no reliable D call. With 3 bases removed from V and 5 bases from J, the gap between germline ends came to 13 bases. Germline V gene sequence: CDR1 SGHAT, CDR2 FQNNGV. CDR3 size: 14 residues. CDR3 in DNA: TGTGCCAGCAGCTTCTTGAAAGCGAGGGAGACCCAGTACTTC. Translation gives CASSFLKARETQYF.

The sample holds one count of this clonotype. The chain's CDR3 is CASRTGVSDFRSPLHF. For the CDR3, the DNA is TGTGCCAGCAGGACGGGCGTTTCGGATTTTCGGTCACCCCTCCACTTT. This chain connects TRBV11-1 to TRBJ1-6; D gene uncertain. CDR3 length: 16 residues. The germline V and J ends were trimmed by 6 bases and 10 bases, with 22 bases remaining between them. Germline V lookup: CDR1 SGHAT, CDR2 FQDESV (reference sequence). The full variable domain, in which reference TRBV11-1 and TRBJ1-6 provide the parts outside the CDR3, is EAEVAQSPRYKITEKSQAVAFWCDPISGHATLYWYRQILGQGPELLVQFQDESVVDDSQLPKDRFSAERLKGVDSTLKIQPAELGDSAMYLCASRTGVSDFRSPLHFGNGTRLTVT.

The rearrangement uses TRBV10-1 and TRBJ2-2, with D perhaps matching TRBD2 (6 bases). V lost 6 bases to trimming and J lost 6 bases, with 11 bases between them. Germline CDR1 is WNHNN and CDR2 is SYGVQD (reference sequence). The length of the CDR3 is 13 residues. CDR3 in amino acids: CASRGGLAGELFF. The DNA of the CDR3 is TGCGCCAGCAGGGGGGGACTCGCCGGGGAGCTGTTTTTT.

This sequence joins TRBV20-1 and TRBJ2-1; TRBD2 aligns across 10 bases. Per the germline V gene, CDR1 is DFQATT and CDR2 is SNEGSKA (reference sequence). Trimming at V came to 3 bases and at J to 10 bases, leaving 6 bases not matched to a gene. The CDR3 spans 13 residues. The CDR3 here is CSARTSGLVEQFF. The DNA for the CDR3 is TGCAGTGCTAGGACTAGCGGGCTGGTAGAGCAGTTCTTC.